This T cell receptor beta chain was observed in a study of T cell changes during pregnancy in multiple sclerosis. V was pared by 4 bases and J by 3 bases, with 10 bases between. The CDR3 has 13 residues. Per germline, CDR1 LNHDA and CDR2 SQIVND (reference sequence). The table came from immunoSEQ multiplex PCR; TCRdb's copy has only in-frame clones and leaves some out. The sample has roughly 48,000 clones, about 88% seen once; the top ten hold around 1.2%. This clonotype was sampled from a female donor with multiple sclerosis, enrolled in a pregnancy study. Sequenced here: CD4+ T cells from peripheral blood mononuclear cells, sampled in the second trimester of pregnancy. The V gene is TRBV19, the J gene TRBJ2-7; perhaps TRBD2 as D (6 bases). The CDR3 region has the DNA TGTGCCAGTAGTAGAACGGGGGACTACGAGCAGTACTTC. Residues: CASSRTGDYEQYF.